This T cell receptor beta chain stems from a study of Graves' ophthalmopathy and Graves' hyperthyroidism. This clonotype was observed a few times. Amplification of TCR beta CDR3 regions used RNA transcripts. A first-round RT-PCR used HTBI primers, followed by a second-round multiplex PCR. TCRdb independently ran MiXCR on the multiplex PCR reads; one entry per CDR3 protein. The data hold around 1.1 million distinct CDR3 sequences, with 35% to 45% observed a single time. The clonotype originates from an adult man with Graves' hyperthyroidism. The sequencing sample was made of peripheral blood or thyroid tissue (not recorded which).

CDR3 sequence: CSLQGLGYTF. The CDR3 DNA sequence: TGCAGCCTCCAGGGGCTTGGCTACACCTTC. The rearrangement uses TRBV29-1 and TRBJ1-2; D is possibly TRBD1 (6 bases). The V end lost 8 bases, the J end lost 7 bases, and 11 bases lay between the germline ends. Per the germline V gene, CDR1 is SQVTM and CDR2 is ANQGSEA. The CDR3 covers 10 residues.